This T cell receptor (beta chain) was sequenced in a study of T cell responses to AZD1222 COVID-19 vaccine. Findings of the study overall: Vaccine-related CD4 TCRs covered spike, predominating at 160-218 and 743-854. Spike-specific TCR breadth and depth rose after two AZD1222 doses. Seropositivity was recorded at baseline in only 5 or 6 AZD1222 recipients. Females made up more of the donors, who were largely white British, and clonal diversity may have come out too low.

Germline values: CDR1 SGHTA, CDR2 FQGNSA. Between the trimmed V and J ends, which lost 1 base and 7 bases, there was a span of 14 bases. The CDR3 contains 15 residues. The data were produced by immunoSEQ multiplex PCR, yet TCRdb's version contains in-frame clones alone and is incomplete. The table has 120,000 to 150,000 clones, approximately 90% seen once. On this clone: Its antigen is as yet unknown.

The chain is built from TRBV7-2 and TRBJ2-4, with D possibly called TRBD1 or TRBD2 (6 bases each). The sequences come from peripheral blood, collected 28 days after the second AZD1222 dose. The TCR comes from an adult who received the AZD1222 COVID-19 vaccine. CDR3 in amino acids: CASSLGGGGRNIQYF. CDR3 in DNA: TGTGCCAGCAGCTTAGGCGGAGGGGGGCGGAACATTCAGTACTTC. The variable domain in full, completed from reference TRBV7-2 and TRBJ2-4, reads GAGVSQSPSNKVTEKGKDVELRCDPISGHTALYWYRQSLGQGLEFLIYFQGNSAPDKSGLPSDRFSAERTGGSVSTLTIQRTQQEDSAVYLCASSLGGGGRNIQYFGAGTRLSVL.